This record looks at one TCR beta chain sequence and its context. Its antigen is undetermined. Profiling relied on immunoSEQ multiplex PCR, and the TCRdb table lists in-frame clones only, not all of them. In the table there are 7,000 or so clones, 89% of which are singletons. Per germline, CDR1 MNHNS and CDR2 SASEGT. Trimming cost V 0 bases and J 8 bases, with 12 bases left between them. This CDR3 spans 14 amino acids. This sample was taken from a study of T cell clonotyping in hematopoietic cell transplantation. Points from the study as a whole: Recipient TCR diversity dropped after transplant; expanded clonotypes rose from day 30 to 180.

The receptor comes from a female patient aged 50-59 years who had an allogeneic stem cell transplant from an unrelated donor, so the T cells may come from the graft donor. Some clones in this sample may be carry-over from other donors' samples. Sequencing used PBMCs, obtained 30 days after allogeneic stem cell transplant. This chain connects TRBV6-1 to TRBJ2-3; D call uncertain. The CDR3 DNA reads TGTGCCAGCAGTGAAGCCAAACCTTCTGGTACGCAGTATTTT. Its translation: CASSEAKPSGTQYF.